This T cell receptor beta chain was captured in a study of beta chain features in type 1 diabetes. Losses at the gene ends were 6 bases for V and 5 bases for J; bases not matched to a gene: 7. Germline CDR1 is MDHEN and CDR2 is SYDVKM. This CDR3 spans 15 amino acids. TCRB transcripts that were expressed got sequenced, as all of the isolated RNA had been reverse transcribed. Assay: immunoSEQ multiplex PCR; the TCRdb copy retains only in-frame clones and omits some. The sample contains 350,000 to 450,000 clones, 10% to 15% of which appear only once. This clone was picked up a small number of times. Its target is unknown. Study-level findings and limits: Moderately but significantly shorter TCRB CDR3s were found in Type 1 diabetes patients in all four CD4+ subsets.

Sequences were obtained from naive CD4+ T cells from blood. This clonotype was obtained from a woman younger than 30 with type 1 diabetes. The chain carries TRBV28 and TRBJ2-2; TRBD2 matches at 9 bases. CDR3 amino acids: CASRAGGPATGELFF. Here the CDR3 DNA reads TGTGCCAGCAGGGCGGGAGGGCCGGCAACCGGGGAGCTGTTTTTT. The full variable domain, in which reference TRBV28 and TRBJ2-2 provide the parts outside the CDR3, is DVKVTQSSRYLVKRTGEKVFLECVQDMDHENMFWYRQDPGLGLRLIYFSYDVKMKEKGDIPEGYSVSREKKERFSLILESASTNQTSMYLCASRAGGPATGELFFGEGSRLTVL.